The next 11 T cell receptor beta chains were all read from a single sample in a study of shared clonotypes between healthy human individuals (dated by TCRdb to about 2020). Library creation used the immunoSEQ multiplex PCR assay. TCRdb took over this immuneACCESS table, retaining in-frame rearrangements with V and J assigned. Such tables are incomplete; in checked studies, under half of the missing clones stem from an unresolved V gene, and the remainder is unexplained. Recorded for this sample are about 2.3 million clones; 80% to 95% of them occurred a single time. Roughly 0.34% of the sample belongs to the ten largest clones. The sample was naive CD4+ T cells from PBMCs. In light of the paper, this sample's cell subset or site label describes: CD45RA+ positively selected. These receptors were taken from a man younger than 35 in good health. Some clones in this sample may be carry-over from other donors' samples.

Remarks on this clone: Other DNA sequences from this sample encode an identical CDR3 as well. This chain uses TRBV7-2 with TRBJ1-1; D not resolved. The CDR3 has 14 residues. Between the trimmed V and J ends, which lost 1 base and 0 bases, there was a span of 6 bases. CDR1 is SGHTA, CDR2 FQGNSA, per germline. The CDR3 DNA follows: TGTGCCAGCAGCTTAGTTCGAGTGAACACTGAAGCTTTCTTT. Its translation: CASSLVRVNTEAFF.

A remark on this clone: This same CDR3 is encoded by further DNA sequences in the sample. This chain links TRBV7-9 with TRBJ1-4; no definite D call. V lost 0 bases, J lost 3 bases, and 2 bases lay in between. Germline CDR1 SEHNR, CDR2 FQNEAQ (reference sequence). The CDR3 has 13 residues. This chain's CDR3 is CASSLAANEKLFF. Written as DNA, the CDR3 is TGTGCCAGCAGCTTAGCGGCTAATGAAAAACTGTTTTTT.

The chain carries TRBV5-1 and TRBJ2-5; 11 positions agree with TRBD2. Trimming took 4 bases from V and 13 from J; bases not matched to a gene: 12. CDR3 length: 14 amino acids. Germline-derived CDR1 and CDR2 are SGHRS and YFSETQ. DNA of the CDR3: TGCGCCAGCAGCGACTCCTCTAGCGGGAGGACTCTGTACTTC. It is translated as CASSDSSSGRTLYF.

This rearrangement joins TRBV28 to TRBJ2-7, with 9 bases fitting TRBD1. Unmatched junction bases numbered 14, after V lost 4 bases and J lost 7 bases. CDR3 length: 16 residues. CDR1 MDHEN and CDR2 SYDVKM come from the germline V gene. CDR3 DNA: TGTGCCAGCAGTTCCGGGAACAGGGGGCCACGGAGTGAGCAGTACTTC. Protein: CASSSGNRGPRSEQYF. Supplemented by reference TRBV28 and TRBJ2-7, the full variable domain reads DVKVTQSSRYLVKRTGEKVFLECVQDMDHENMFWYRQDPGLGLRLIYFSYDVKMKEKGDIPEGYSVSREKKERFSLILESASTNQTSMYLCASSSGNRGPRSEQYFGPGTRLTVT.

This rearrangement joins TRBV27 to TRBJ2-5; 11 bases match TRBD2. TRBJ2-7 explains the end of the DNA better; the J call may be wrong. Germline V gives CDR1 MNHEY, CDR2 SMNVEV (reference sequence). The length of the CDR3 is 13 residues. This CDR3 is CASRGLADYEQYF. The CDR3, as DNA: TGTGCCAGCAGGGGACTAGCGGACTACGAGCAGTACTTC.

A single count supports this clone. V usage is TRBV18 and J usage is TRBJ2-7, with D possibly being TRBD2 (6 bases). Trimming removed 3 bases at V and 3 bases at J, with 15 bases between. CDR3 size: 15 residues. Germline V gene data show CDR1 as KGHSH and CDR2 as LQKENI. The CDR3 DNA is TGTGCCAGCTCACCGGGACTTCCCTCCGTCTACGAGCAGTACTTC. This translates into CASSPGLPSVYEQYF.

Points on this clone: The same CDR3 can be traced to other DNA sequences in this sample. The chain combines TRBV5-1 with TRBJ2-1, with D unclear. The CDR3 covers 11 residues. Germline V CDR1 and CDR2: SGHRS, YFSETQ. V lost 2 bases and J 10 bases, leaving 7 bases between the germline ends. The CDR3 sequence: CASSFGPEQFF. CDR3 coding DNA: TGCGCCAGCAGCTTCGGACCCGAGCAGTTCTTC.

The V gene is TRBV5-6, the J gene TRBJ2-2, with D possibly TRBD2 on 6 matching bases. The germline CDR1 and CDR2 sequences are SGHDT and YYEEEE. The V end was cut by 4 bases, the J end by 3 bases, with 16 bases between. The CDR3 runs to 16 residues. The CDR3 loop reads CASSLWGGPHTGELFF. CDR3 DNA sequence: TGTGCCAGCAGCCTATGGGGAGGACCCCACACCGGGGAGCTGTTTTTT. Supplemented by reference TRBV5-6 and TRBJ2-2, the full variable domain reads DAGVTQSPTHLIKTRGQQVTLRCSPKSGHDTVSWYQQALGQGPQFIFQYYEEEERQRGNFPDRFSGHQFPNYSSELNVNALLLGDSALYLCASSLWGGPHTGELFFGEGSRLTVL.

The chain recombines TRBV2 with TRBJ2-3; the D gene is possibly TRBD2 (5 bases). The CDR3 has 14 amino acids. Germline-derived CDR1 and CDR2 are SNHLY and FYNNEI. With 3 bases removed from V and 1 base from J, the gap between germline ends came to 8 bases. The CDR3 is CASSERVGTDTQYF. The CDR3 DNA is TGTGCCAGCAGTGAGAGGGTTGGCACAGATACGCAGTATTTT.

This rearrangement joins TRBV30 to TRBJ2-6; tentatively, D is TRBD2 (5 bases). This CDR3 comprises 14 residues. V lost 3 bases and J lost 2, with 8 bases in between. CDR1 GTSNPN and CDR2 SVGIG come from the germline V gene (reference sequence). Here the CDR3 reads CAWSAGTGANVLTF. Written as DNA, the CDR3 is TGTGCCTGGAGCGCGGGTACTGGGGCCAACGTCCTGACTTTC.

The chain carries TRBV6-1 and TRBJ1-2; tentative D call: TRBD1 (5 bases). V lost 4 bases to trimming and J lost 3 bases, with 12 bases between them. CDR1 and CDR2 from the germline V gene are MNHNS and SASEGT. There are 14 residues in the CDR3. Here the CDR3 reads CASSGTDRHYGYTF. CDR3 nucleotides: TGTGCCAGCAGTGGAACCGACAGACACTATGGCTACACCTTC.